Below are 29 T cell receptor beta chains sequenced from a single sample in a study of CDR3 diversity in severe acne. Each CDR3 protein is one row after TCRdb ran MiXCR on the PCR reads. The sample consists of some 85,000 distinct CDR3 sequences, roughly 49% of them appearing once. The sample taken for sequencing was blood. These receptor sequences come from a male donor with severe acne vulgaris.

The chain combines TRBV5-6 with TRBJ1-1; D is possibly TRBD1 (5 bases). Germline V gives CDR1 SGHDT, CDR2 YYEEEE. V dropped 4 bases and J dropped 0 bases, with 10 bases sitting between them. The CDR3 has 14 amino acids. The CDR3 loop reads CASSPGTLNTEAFF. CDR3 in DNA: TGTGCCAGCAGCCCCGGGACGTTGAACACTGAAGCTTTCTTT.

The chain employs TRBV4-1 and TRBJ2-1, with 9 bases aligning to TRBD2. The CDR3 spans 17 residues. V was clipped by 1 base and J by 5 bases; unmatched bases: 9. The germline V gene encodes CDR1 MGHRA and CDR2 YSYEKL. The CDR3 bases are TGCGCCAGCAGCCAAGTGGCGGGAGGGCCCAGGAACAATGAGCAGTTCTTC. Translating it yields CASSQVAGGPRNNEQFF.

This clonotype was recorded a few times. V gene TRBV28 combines with J gene TRBJ2-5; a possible D gene is TRBD2 (6 bases). V was clipped by 5 bases and J by 4 bases, with 14 bases between them. Germline V gene sequence: CDR1 MDHEN, CDR2 SYDVKM. The CDR3 covers 14 residues. The CDR3 coding sequence is TGTGCCAGCAGTCTAGGAGGGCCAGGAGAGACCCAGTACTTC. It encodes CASSLGGPGETQYF.

This clonotype was counted between two and nine times. The genes are TRBV4-3 and TRBJ1-3; TRBD1 matches 8 bases. The CDR3 totals 14 residues. Per germline, CDR1 LGHNA and CDR2 YSLEER. V gave up 5 bases and J gave up 6 bases; unmatched junction bases: 6. The CDR3 DNA is TGCGCCAGCAGCTATGCGGACAGGGTAAACACCATATATTTT. Its protein is CASSYADRVNTIYF.

The DNA of the CDR3 is TGCAGTGCCGGCCAGCGGGAGGGCCCGGAGACCCAGTACTTC. Translated: CSAGQREGPETQYF. V gene TRBV20-1 combines with J gene TRBJ2-5; 10 positions match TRBD2. Trimming cost V 6 bases and J 5 bases; bases outside gene matches: 9. The germline CDR1 and CDR2 sequences are DFQATT and SNEGSKA (reference sequence). This CDR3 region has 14 residues.

This clonotype has at least ten counts. The genes are TRBV28 and TRBJ2-7; 8 bases line up with TRBD2. The CDR3 is 13 amino acids. Trimming at V came to 8 bases and at J to 4 bases, leaving 7 bases not matched to a gene. Germline V gene data show CDR1 as MDHEN and CDR2 as SYDVKM. Written as DNA, the CDR3 is TGTGCCAGCTTTAGCGGGACATCTTACGAGCAGTACTTC. Translating gives CASFSGTSYEQYF.

There are many counts of this clonotype. The rearrangement joins TRBV5-1 to TRBJ2-7; 9 bases align to TRBD2. V was clipped by 3 bases and J by 6 bases; unmatched bases: 13. CDR3 length: 16 amino acids. Germline CDR1 SGHRS, CDR2 YFSETQ. This CDR3 reads CASSSLGGRALSEQYV. CDR3 sequence (DNA): TGCGCCAGCAGCTCCCTCGGCGGGAGGGCACTATCCGAGCAGTACGTC.

The chain links TRBV5-8 to TRBJ1-5, with a possible D match to TRBD1 (6 bases). The germline V gene encodes CDR1 SGHTS and CDR2 YDEGEE. V shed 3 bases and J shed 3 bases, with 19 bases lying between them. This CDR3 contains 17 residues. In nucleotides, the CDR3 is TGTGCCAGCAGCTGGTGGGAGAGAGGGACACCCAATCAGCCCCAGCATTTT. Its protein product is CASSWWERGTPNQPQHF.

The chain employs TRBV27 and TRBJ2-1; D is unclear. CDR1 and CDR2 (germline): MNHEY, SMNVEV (reference sequence). This CDR3 has 12 amino acids. Deletions cut 5 bases from V and 10 bases from J, with 12 bases between. The CDR3 protein is CASSLGLGEQFF. CDR3 in DNA: TGTGCCAGCAGTCTAGGGTTGGGGGAGCAGTTCTTC.

Relative to its sample, this clonotype is medium-sized. The V and J genes are TRBV20-1 and TRBJ2-7; TRBD1 agrees at 8 bases. The CDR3 sequence is 13 residues long. J lost 3 bases, V lost 0 bases, and 1 base had no gene match. CDR1 DFQATT and CDR2 SNEGSKA come from the germline V gene (reference sequence). The CDR3 spells CSARDDRGYEQYF. For the CDR3, the DNA is TGCAGTGCTAGAGATGACAGGGGCTACGAGCAGTACTTC.

The gene calls are TRBV7-2 and TRBJ2-2; no firm D call. The CDR3 is 14 amino acids. Germline lookup yields CDR1 SGHTA and CDR2 FQGNSA. V was pared by 5 bases and J by 4 bases, with 11 bases between. The CDR3 spells CASSEEGATGELFF. The CDR3 nucleotides are TGTGCCAGCAGCGAGGAAGGTGCCACCGGGGAGCTGTTTTTT.

This clonotype is categorized as medium-sized. V is TRBV30 and J is TRBJ2-1; 13 bases fit TRBD2. Germline V lookup: CDR1 GTSNPN, CDR2 SVGIG (reference sequence). After removal of 1 base from V and 12 bases from J, the junction contained 3 bases not matched to a gene. This CDR3 is 13 amino acids long. This chain's CDR3 is CAWSGTSGRRQFF. The CDR3 coding sequence is TGTGCCTGGAGTGGGACTAGCGGGAGAAGGCAGTTCTTC.

Details on this clonotype: This may be a read error: a much more frequent sequence differs by one nucleotide. The chain couples TRBV7-2 to TRBJ2-2, with D unclear. This CDR3 has 13 amino acids. Between the trimmed V and J ends, which lost 5 bases and 6 bases, there was a span of 10 bases. Germline V gene data show CDR1 as SGHTA and CDR2 as FQGNSA. CDR3 amino acids: CASSPGHAGELFF. The CDR3 DNA is TGTGCCAGCAGCCCGGGCCACGCCGGGGAGCTGTTTTTT. The whole variable domain, remainder taken from reference TRBV7-2 and TRBJ2-2, is GAGVSQSPSNKVTEKGKDVELRCDPISGHTALYWYRQSLGQGLEFLIYFQGNSAPDKSGLPSDRFSAERTGGSVSTLTIQRTQQEDSAVYLCASSPGHAGELFFGEGSRLTVL.

The rearrangement links TRBV16 to TRBJ2-7; D is unresolved. Trimming removed 1 base from V and 7 bases from J, with 11 bases in between. The V gene's germline CDR1 is KGHSY and CDR2 FQNENV. This CDR3 comprises 13 residues. As DNA, the CDR3 is TGTGCCAGCAGCCAATTCGAGTCGGAAGAGCAGTACTTC. Amino acids: CASSQFESEEQYF.

This clonotype was picked up one time. The rearrangement uses TRBV2 and TRBJ2-1, with 9 bases aligning to TRBD1. The germline V gene encodes CDR1 SNHLY and CDR2 FYNNEI. This CDR3 spans 14 amino acids. V dropped 6 bases and J dropped 2; count of bases not matched to a gene: 2. The CDR3 region is CASRDRGAYNEQFF. Written as DNA, the CDR3 is TGTGCCAGCAGAGACAGGGGGGCCTACAATGAGCAGTTCTTC.

The V gene is TRBV20-1, the J gene TRBJ2-3, with D unresolved. CDR1 DFQATT and CDR2 SNEGSKA come from the germline V gene (reference sequence). The CDR3 is made up of 14 amino acids. Trimming stripped 6 bases from V and 0 bases from J, with 13 bases between. CDR3 sequence (DNA): TGCAGTGCAACCGGCGGAGCTAGCACAGATACGCAGTATTTT. Its protein product is CSATGGASTDTQYF.

This clonotype was seen many times. V usage is TRBV30 and J usage is TRBJ1-5; D perhaps matches TRBD1 (6 bases). The V end was cut by 3 bases, the J end by 7 bases, with 19 bases between. The germline V gene has CDR1 GTSNPN and CDR2 SVGIG (reference sequence). The CDR3 runs 15 residues. CDR3 DNA: TGTGCCTGGAGCGCGGGACACCTTCGAGGGCAGCCCCAGCATTTT. This codes for CAWSAGHLRGQPQHF.

V usage is TRBV3-1 and J usage is TRBJ2-5, with 9 bases that match TRBD2. V lost 8 bases to trimming and J lost 1 base; unmatched junction nucleotides: 5. The CDR3 runs 14 residues. Germline CDR1 and CDR2: LGHDT and YNNKEL (reference sequence). The CDR3 reads CASRPTSGQETQYF. The DNA of the CDR3 is TGTGCCAGCCGGCCGACTAGCGGCCAAGAGACCCAGTACTTC.

This clonotype has only one observation. V and J are TRBV6-1 and TRBJ2-7, with no clear D. Germline CDR1 and CDR2: MNHNS and SASEGT. V lost 3 bases and J 1 base, leaving 13 bases between the germline ends. The CDR3 length is 15 residues. CDR3 bases: TGTGCCAGCAGTGACAAAATTGACGCATCCTACGAGCAGTACTTC. This sequence encodes CASSDKIDASYEQYF.

This clonotype was seen at least ten times. The rearrangement links TRBV11-2 to TRBJ2-1; D might be TRBD2 (6 bases). Germline loops: CDR1 SGHAT, CDR2 FQNNGV. V lost 1 base and J 9 bases, leaving 10 bases between the germline ends. The CDR3 spans 13 residues. As DNA, the CDR3 is TGTGCCAGCAGCTTAGTTGCGGGATTTGAGCAGTTCTTC. Its protein product is CASSLVAGFEQFF.

This clonotype was detected only a few times. V and J are TRBV5-6 and TRBJ1-1; D unresolved. Trimming pared 3 bases from V and 4 bases from J, leaving 25 bases between. The V gene's germline CDR1 is SGHDT and CDR2 YYEEEE. This CDR3 spans 18 amino acids. The CDR3 region is CASSSIDRQVMFGTEAFF. Written as DNA, the CDR3 is TGTGCCAGCAGCTCTATTGACCGCCAGGTTATGTTCGGCACTGAAGCTTTCTTT.

This clonotype came up many times. The chain uses TRBV19 and TRBJ1-1; TRBD1 aligns across 7 bases. Trimming cost V 10 bases and J 0 bases; bases outside gene matches: 14. The CDR3 sequence is 16 residues long. CDR1 is LNHDA, CDR2 SQIVND, per germline (reference sequence). The CDR3 region has the DNA TGTGCCAAAAACCCGGGACAGCAGACAATGAACACTGAAGCTTTCTTT. This encodes CAKNPGQQTMNTEAFF.

This rearrangement joins TRBV7-9 to TRBJ2-1; 9 bases agree with TRBD2. This CDR3 is 15 amino acids long. Trimming removed 5 bases from V and 4 bases from J; junction bases left unmatched: 6. Looked up from germline, CDR1 is SEHNR and CDR2 is FQNEAQ (reference sequence). CDR3 amino acids: CASSPPTSGYNEQFF. CDR3 nucleotide sequence: TGTGCCAGCAGCCCGCCGACTAGCGGTTACAATGAGCAGTTCTTC.

The CDR3 reads CAISESGPNYGYTF. CDR3 DNA: TGTGCCATCAGTGAGTCGGGGCCTAACTATGGCTACACCTTC. The V and J genes are TRBV10-3 and TRBJ1-2; D perhaps matches TRBD1 (5 bases). The CDR3 has 14 amino acids. Germline lookup yields CDR1 ENHRY and CDR2 SYGVKD. With 0 bases removed from V and 0 bases from J, the gap between germline ends came to 5 bases.

This chain uses TRBV7-9 with TRBJ2-7; the match to TRBD1 covers 8 bases. The CDR3 is 14 residues long. V shed 3 bases, J shed 6 bases, and the junction held 7 bases outside the gene matches. Germline lookup yields CDR1 SEHNR and CDR2 FQNEAQ (reference sequence). CDR3 residues: CASSLEDRAAEQYF. DNA for the CDR3: TGTGCCAGCAGCTTGGAGGACAGGGCTGCCGAGCAGTACTTC.

The genes are TRBV7-9 and TRBJ1-1, with D uncertain. CDR1 and CDR2 from the germline V gene are SEHNR and FQNEAQ (reference sequence). V lost 4 bases to trimming and J lost 7 bases, with 16 bases between them. This CDR3 comprises 14 residues. The CDR3 loop reads CASSSESVGSEAFF. In DNA form, the CDR3 reads TGTGCCAGCAGCTCGGAGTCGGTCGGGAGTGAAGCTTTCTTT. Full variable domain (remainder filled in from reference TRBV7-9 and TRBJ1-1): DTGVSQNPRHKITKRGQNVTFRCDPISEHNRLYWYRQTLGQGPEFLTYFQNEAQLEKSRLLSDRFSAERPKGSFSTLEIQRTEQGDSAMYLCASSSESVGSEAFFGQGTRLTVV.

A word on this clonotype: A read error may produce the germline difference seen at one junction end. This chain links TRBV10-1 with TRBJ1-1; D not certain. Germline assignment: CDR1 WNHNN and CDR2 SYGVQD (reference sequence). The CDR3 is 13 residues long. DNA for the CDR3: TGCGCCAGCAGCCGGGGTATGAACATTGAAGCTTTCTTT. This codes for CASSRGMNIEAFF.

The chain uses TRBV20-1 and TRBJ1-5, with 7 bases identical to TRBD1. This CDR3 has 16 amino acids. J was trimmed by 11 bases and V by 4 bases; bases with no gene match: 20. Germline lookup yields CDR1 DFQATT and CDR2 SNEGSKA (reference sequence). In DNA form, the CDR3 reads TGCAGTGCTACAAGGCGGACAGGCGTTAGCAATCGGTCCCAGCATTTT. Translating gives CSATRRTGVSNRSQHF.

This clonotype was detected ten times or more. The rearrangement links TRBV7-4 to TRBJ2-7; D not resolved. The CDR3 sequence is 16 residues long. Germline lookup yields CDR1 SGHVT and CDR2 SQSDAQ. The V end lost 2 bases, the J end lost 0 bases, and 14 bases lay between the germline ends. In DNA, the CDR3 is TGTGCCAGCAGCTTAAGACCTGCCTCCTCCTCCTACGAGCAGTACTTC. Translation gives CASSLRPASSSYEQYF.